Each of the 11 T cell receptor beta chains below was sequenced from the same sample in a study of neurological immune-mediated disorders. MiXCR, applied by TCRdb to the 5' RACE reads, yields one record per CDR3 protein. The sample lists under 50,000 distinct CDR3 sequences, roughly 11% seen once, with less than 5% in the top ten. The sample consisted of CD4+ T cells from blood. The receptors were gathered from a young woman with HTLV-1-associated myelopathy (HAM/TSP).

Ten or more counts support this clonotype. As DNA, the CDR3 is TGTGCCAGCAGAGGTGGAGGAAGCAATCAGCCCCAGCATTTT. Its translation is CASRGGGSNQPQHF. The J gene is TRBJ1-5, the V gene TRBV6-2 or TRBV6-3; D is ambiguous. The CDR3 loop spans 14 amino acids. The ends were cut back, 6 bases at V and 1 base at J, with 10 bases in the middle. Germline loops: CDR1 MNHEY, CDR2 SVGEGT.

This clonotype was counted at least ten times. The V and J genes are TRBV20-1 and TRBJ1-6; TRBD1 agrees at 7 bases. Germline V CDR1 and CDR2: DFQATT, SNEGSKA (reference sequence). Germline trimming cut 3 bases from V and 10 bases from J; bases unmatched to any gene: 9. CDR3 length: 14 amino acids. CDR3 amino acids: CSASRDRERSPLHF. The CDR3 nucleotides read TGCAGTGCTAGCCGAGACAGGGAACGATCACCCCTCCACTTT.

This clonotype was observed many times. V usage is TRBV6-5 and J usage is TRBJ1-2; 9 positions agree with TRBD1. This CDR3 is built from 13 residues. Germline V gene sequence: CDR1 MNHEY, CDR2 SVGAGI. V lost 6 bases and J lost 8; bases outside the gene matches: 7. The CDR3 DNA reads TGTGCCAGCAGCCCGGGACAGGGTATGGGCTACACCTTC. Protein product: CASSPGQGMGYTF.

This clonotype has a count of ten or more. The CDR3 is CASSYGETQYF. The DNA of the CDR3 is TGTGCCAGCAGTTACGGAGAGACCCAGTACTTC. This rearrangement joins TRBV6-5 to TRBJ2-5; no firm D call. Trimming left V 2 bases short and J 4 bases short, with 2 bases between. The V gene's germline CDR1 is MNHEY and CDR2 SVGAGI. This CDR3 has 11 amino acids.

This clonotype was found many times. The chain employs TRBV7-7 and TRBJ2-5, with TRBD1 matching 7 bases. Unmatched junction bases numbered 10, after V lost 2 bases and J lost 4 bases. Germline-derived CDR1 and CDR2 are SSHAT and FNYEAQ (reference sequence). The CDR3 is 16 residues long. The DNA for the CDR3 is TGTGCCAGCAGCTTACGGCAGGGGTCAGGGGGAGAGACCCAGTACTTC. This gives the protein CASSLRQGSGGETQYF.

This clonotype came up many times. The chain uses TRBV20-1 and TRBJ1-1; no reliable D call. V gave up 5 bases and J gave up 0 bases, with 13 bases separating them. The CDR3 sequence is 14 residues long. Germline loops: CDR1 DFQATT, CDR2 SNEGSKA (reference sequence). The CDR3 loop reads CSASLQTLNTEAFF. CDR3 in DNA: TGCAGTGCTTCACTCCAGACGTTGAACACTGAAGCTTTCTTT.

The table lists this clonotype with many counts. The CDR3 DNA reads TGCAGTGCTAGAGACCCGACAGGGGGTGTTCGATTGGGTCAGCCCCAGCATTTT. Protein sequence: CSARDPTGGVRLGQPQHF. The J gene is TRBJ1-5, the V gene TRBV20-1, with TRBD1 identical over 9 bases. The trim removed 0 bases at V and 6 bases at J, leaving 15 bases unmatched. This CDR3 is built from 18 residues. Per the germline V gene, CDR1 is DFQATT and CDR2 is SNEGSKA (reference sequence).

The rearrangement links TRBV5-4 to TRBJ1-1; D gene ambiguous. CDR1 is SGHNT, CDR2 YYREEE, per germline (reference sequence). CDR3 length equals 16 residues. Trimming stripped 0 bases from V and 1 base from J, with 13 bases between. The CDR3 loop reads CASSLGLGKRNTEAFF. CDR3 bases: TGTGCCAGCAGCTTGGGTCTTGGCAAAAGGAACACTGAAGCTTTCTTT.

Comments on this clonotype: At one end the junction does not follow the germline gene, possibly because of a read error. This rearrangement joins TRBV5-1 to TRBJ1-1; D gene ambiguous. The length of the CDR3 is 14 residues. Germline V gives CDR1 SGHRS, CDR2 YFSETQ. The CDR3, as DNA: TGCGCCAGCATCTTGGCCTGGGGAGGCACTGAAGCTTTCTTT. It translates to CASILAWGGTEAFF. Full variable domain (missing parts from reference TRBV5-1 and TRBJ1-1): KAGVTQTPRYLIKTRGQQVTLSCSPISGHRSVSWYQQTPGQGLQFLFEYFSETQRNKGNFPGRFSGRQFSNSRSEMNVSTLELGDSALYLCASILAWGGTEAFFGQGTRLTVV.

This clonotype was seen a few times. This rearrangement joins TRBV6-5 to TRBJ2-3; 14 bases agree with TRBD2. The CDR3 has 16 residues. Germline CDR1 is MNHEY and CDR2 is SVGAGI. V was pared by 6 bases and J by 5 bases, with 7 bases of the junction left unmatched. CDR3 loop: CASRPGLAGAGDTQYF. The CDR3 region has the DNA TGTGCCAGCAGGCCGGGACTAGCGGGAGCCGGAGATACGCAGTATTTT.

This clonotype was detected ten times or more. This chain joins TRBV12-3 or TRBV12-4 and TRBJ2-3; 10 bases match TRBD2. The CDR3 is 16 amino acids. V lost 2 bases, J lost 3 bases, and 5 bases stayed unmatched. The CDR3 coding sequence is TGTGCCAGCAGTTTATGGGCTAGCGGGGGTACAGATACGCAGTATTTT. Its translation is CASSLWASGGTDTQYF.